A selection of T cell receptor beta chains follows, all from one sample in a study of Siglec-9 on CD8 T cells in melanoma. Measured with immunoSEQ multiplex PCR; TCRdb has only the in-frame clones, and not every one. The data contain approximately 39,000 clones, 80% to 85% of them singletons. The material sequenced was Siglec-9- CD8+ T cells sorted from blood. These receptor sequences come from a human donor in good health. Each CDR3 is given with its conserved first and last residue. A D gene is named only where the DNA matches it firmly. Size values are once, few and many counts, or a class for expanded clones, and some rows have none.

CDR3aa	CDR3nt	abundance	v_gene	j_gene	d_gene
CASSHEYLRTGGYEQFF	TGCGCCAGCAGCCACGAATACCTTCGTACAGGGGGCTATGAGCAGTTCTTC	.	TRBV4-1	TRBJ2-1	TRBD1
CASSLDEGEGYTF	TGTGCCAGCAGTCTCGACGAAGGGGAGGGCTACACCTTC	.	TRBV7-9	TRBJ1-2	.
CASSLQTGGNYGYTF	TGTGCCAGCAGTTTACAGACAGGGGGGAACTATGGCTACACCTTC	once	TRBV6-1	TRBJ1-2	TRBD1
CASSQYGQGSDNEQFF	TGTGCCAGCAGCCAATACGGCCAGGGGAGTGACAATGAGCAGTTCTTC	.	TRBV14	TRBJ2-1	.
CASSAFEGPSSGNTIYF	TGTGCCAGCAGTGCTTTCGAAGGGCCTAGCTCTGGAAACACCATATATTTT	.	TRBV6-1	TRBJ1-3	.
CASRGIDTYYEQYF	TGTGCCAGCAGGGGGATCGACACATACTACGAGCAGTACTTC	.	TRBV2	TRBJ2-7	.
CASSVGTSGGELFF	TGTGCCAGTAGTGTCGGGACTAGCGGCGGGGAGCTGTTTTTT	.	TRBV19	TRBJ2-2	TRBD2
CASSLVLASGELFF	TGTGCCAGCAGCTTAGTGCTAGCGTCCGGGGAGCTGTTTTTT	.	TRBV7-9	TRBJ2-2	.
CAWSPVRGTEAFF	TGTGCCTGGAGTCCGGTCAGGGGCACTGAAGCTTTCTTT	.	TRBV30	TRBJ1-1	.
CASSAGYEQYF	TGCGCCAGCAGTGCGGGTTACGAGCAGTACTTC	few	TRBV10-1	TRBJ2-7	.
CATSVTGESYEKLFF	TGTGCCACCAGCGTAACGGGGGAATCCTATGAAAAACTGTTTTTT	.	TRBV15	TRBJ1-4	.
CAWSSLGQGSEQYF	TGTGCCTGGAGTTCATTGGGACAGGGGAGCGAGCAGTACTTC	.	TRBV30	TRBJ2-7	TRBD1
CAISESSGRPQLDNEQFF	TGTGCCATCAGTGAGAGTAGCGGGAGACCCCAATTGGACAATGAGCAGTTCTTC	.	TRBV10-3	TRBJ2-1	TRBD2
CASSPSPGGAGSYEQYF	TGTGCCAGCAGCCCTTCCCCAGGGGGCGCCGGGTCCTACGAGCAGTACTTC	.	TRBV11-2	TRBJ2-7	TRBD1
CASSLAISGERDEQFF	TGTGCCAGCAGCTTAGCAATTAGCGGGGAAAGGGATGAGCAGTTCTTC	.	TRBV7-9	TRBJ2-1	TRBD2
CASARELGEQFF	TGCGCCAGCGCGAGGGAGCTGGGTGAGCAGTTCTTC	.	TRBV5-1	TRBJ2-1	.
CASSHRLNTGELFF	TGCGCCAGCAGCCACCGCCTGAACACCGGGGAGCTGTTTTTT	.	TRBV4-1	TRBJ2-2	.
CAWSVHSAGNKVNEQFF	TGTGCCTGGAGCGTTCATTCAGCGGGGAATAAGGTCAATGAGCAGTTCTTC	.	TRBV30	TRBJ2-1	TRBD2
CASSRWTGGDGYTF	TGTGCCAGCAGTCGATGGACAGGCGGGGATGGCTACACCTTC	once	TRBV2	TRBJ1-2	TRBD1
CASSYHRDREVPGANVLTF	TGTGCCAGCAGTTACCACCGGGACAGGGAAGTCCCTGGGGCCAACGTCCTGACTTTC	.	TRBV28	TRBJ2-6	TRBD1
CASSWTGVIGTDTQYF	TGTGCCAGCAGCTGGACAGGGGTAATAGGGACAGATACGCAGTATTTT	once	TRBV7-9	TRBJ2-3	TRBD1
CSHPGLADEQFF	TGCAGCCACCCGGGACTAGCCGATGAGCAGTTCTTC	.	TRBV29-1	TRBJ2-1	TRBD2
CARVRNRGDYGYTF	TGCGCCAGGGTAAGAAACAGGGGCGACTATGGCTACACCTTC	.	TRBV10-2	TRBJ1-2	TRBD1
CAWSATGVYGEQFF	TGTGCCTGGAGTGCCACAGGGGTTTACGGTGAGCAGTTCTTC	.	TRBV30	TRBJ2-1	TRBD1
CASSLDHYGYTF	TGTGCCAGCAGCTTAGATCACTATGGCTACACCTTC	.	TRBV11-2	TRBJ1-2	.
CASSPGQDTDTQYF	TGTGCCAGCAGCCCCGGACAGGACACAGATACGCAGTATTTT	.	TRBV5-4	TRBJ2-3	TRBD1
CASSLSGPEQYF	TGTGCCAGCAGCTTGTCGGGGCCCGAGCAGTACTTC	.	TRBV5-4	TRBJ2-7	.
CASSLPEEGYYEQYF	TGTGCCAGCAGCTTGCCCGAAGAGGGGTACTACGAGCAGTACTTC	.	TRBV7-9	TRBJ2-7	.
CASSLAGNTEAFF	TGTGCCAGCAGCTTAGCAGGGAACACTGAAGCTTTCTTT	few	TRBV11-3	TRBJ1-1	.
CAIRGDSSYEQYF	TGTGCCATCAGAGGGGACAGCTCCTACGAGCAGTACTTC	.	TRBV10-3	TRBJ2-7	TRBD1
CASSLVVGRNTEAFF	TGCGCCAGCAGCTTGGTTGTTGGCAGGAACACTGAAGCTTTCTTT	.	TRBV5-1	TRBJ1-1	.
CASSLASWEVPNEQFF	TGTGCCAGCAGCTTAGCCTCCTGGGAGGTCCCCAATGAGCAGTTCTTC	.	TRBV7-9	TRBJ2-1	.
CAWTEGNNSPLHF	TGTGCCTGGACTGAGGGGAATAATTCACCCCTCCACTTT	.	TRBV30	TRBJ1-6	.
CASSPGQGIYEQYF	TGCGCCAGCAGCCCGGGACAGGGGATCTACGAGCAGTACTTC	.	TRBV10-2	TRBJ2-7	TRBD1
CASSNQGGGQFF	TGTGCCAGCAGCAATCAGGGGGGTGGGCAGTTCTTC	.	TRBV11-2	TRBJ2-1	.
CASSTGTGGVGQGYTF	TGCGCCAGCAGCACTGGGACCGGGGGCGTGGGGCAGGGCTACACCTTC	.	TRBV5-1	TRBJ1-2	.
CASSDSIEGTGELFF	TGTGCCAGCAGTGACTCGATCGAGGGAACCGGGGAGCTGTTTTTT	medium-sized	TRBV6-4	TRBJ2-2	.
CASSDRNSPLHF	TGTGCCAGCAGTGACAGGAATTCACCCCTCCACTTT	.	TRBV27	TRBJ1-6	.
CASSTDRDPTGQYF	TGTGCCAGCAGTACAGACAGGGACCCGACCGGGCAGTACTTC	.	TRBV6-5	TRBJ2-7	TRBD1
CASSDQGPGYNEQFF	TGTGCCAGCAGTGATCAGGGTCCGGGGTACAATGAGCAGTTCTTC	.	TRBV2	TRBJ2-1	.
CASSTDRVNTEAFF	TGCGCCAGCAGCACGGACAGGGTGAACACTGAAGCTTTCTTT	few	TRBV5-1	TRBJ1-1	TRBD1
CASSAWTGDEQYF	TGTGCCAGCAGCGCCTGGACAGGGGACGAGCAGTACTTC	.	TRBV7-9	TRBJ2-7	TRBD1
CASSGGLAEQFF	TGTGCCAGCAGCGGCGGACTAGCGGAGCAGTTCTTC	.	TRBV9	TRBJ2-1	TRBD2
CASSLVPGTGELFF	TGTGCCAGCAGCTTAGTACCTGGCACCGGGGAGCTGTTTTTT	.	TRBV11-3	TRBJ2-2	.
CASSSIPNTEAFF	TGTGCCAGCAGCTCTATTCCAAACACTGAAGCTTTCTTT	.	TRBV7-9	TRBJ1-1	.
CASSTNGRNYGEAFF	TGTGCCAGCTCCACCAATGGGCGGAATTATGGTGAAGCTTTCTTT	.	TRBV28	TRBJ1-1	.
CASRIPGTGPYEQYF	TGTGCCAGCAGAATCCCGGGGACAGGTCCCTACGAGCAGTACTTC	.	TRBV27	TRBJ2-7	TRBD1
CASKNSSGNTIYF	TGTGCCAGCAAGAATTCATCTGGAAACACCATATATTTT	once	TRBV5-6	TRBJ1-3	.
CASSEPRQGSMNTEAFF	TGTGCCAGCAGTGAGCCCCGACAGGGCTCGATGAACACTGAAGCTTTCTTT	few	TRBV2	TRBJ1-1	TRBD1
CSDLPGSRGYTF	TGCAGCGACCTGCCAGGGAGTCGGGGCTACACCTTC	.	TRBV29-1	TRBJ1-2	.
CASSQEPVQGLSYNEQFF	TGCGCCAGCAGCCAAGAGCCCGTACAGGGACTCTCCTACAATGAGCAGTTCTTC	.	TRBV4-1	TRBJ2-1	.
CASSSRQGYNEQFF	TGTGCCAGCAGCTCTCGACAGGGCTACAATGAGCAGTTCTTC	.	TRBV11-3	TRBJ2-1	TRBD1
CASSIPDRGLYEQYF	TGTGCCAGTAGTATCCCCGACAGGGGGCTGTACGAGCAGTACTTC	.	TRBV19	TRBJ2-7	TRBD1
CAWSVGLAGGEQYF	TGTGCCTGGAGTGTCGGACTAGCGGGGGGCGAGCAGTACTTC	.	TRBV30	TRBJ2-7	TRBD2
CASSKDGGGQNRPWAFF	TGTGCCAGCAGCAAAGATGGAGGTGGGCAGAACCGGCCTTGGGCTTTCTTT	.	TRBV21-1	TRBJ1-1	.